Sequencing of this TCR beta chain was carried out in a study of cytomegalovirus exposure and HLA in healthy donors. Study-wide findings and caveats: Reported performance of the classifier showed diagnosis of cytomegalovirus status with high specificity and sensitivity.

This CDR3 comprises 13 residues. V lost 1 base and J lost 8, with 11 bases in between. The V gene's germline CDR1 is SGHTA and CDR2 FQGTGA. Data came from immunoSEQ multiplex PCR; TCRdb stores just in-frame clones and leaves some out. The repertoire holds about 130,000 clones, with 70% to 85% as singletons. This clone was counted between two and nine times. Its antigen is unknown. The TCR sequence derives from a man aged 25 to 45 in good health and CMV-seropositive. The sequenced sample was PBMCs. The chain links TRBV7-3 to TRBJ1-2; no clear D. CDR3 region: CASSLNGVQGYTF. The CDR3 DNA sequence: TGTGCCAGCAGCTTAAACGGGGTACAGGGCTACACCTTC.